This TCR beta chain was captured by sequencing in a study of blood T cell repertoires in COVID-19. On the study more broadly: Whether acute or convalescent, the COVID-19 samples came from the United States, Italy and Spain. T cells, B-cell-depleted T cells, or PBMCs supplied cDNA or gDNA.

This CDR3 region has 15 residues. J was trimmed by 7 bases and V by 4 bases; bases with no gene match: 12. Germline V gene sequence: CDR1 SNHLY, CDR2 FYNNEI. Under the authors' procedure: For nucleated cells, counts were estimated from reference gene primer amplification. Method: immunoSEQ multiplex PCR; TCRdb's copy keeps in-frame clones and lacks some. From that table come the V and J calls and clone size; the DNA was used to work out D and trimming. Of about 97,000 clones in the sample, around 85% were seen once. Material for sequencing was peripheral blood. This receptor was taken from a woman between 65 and 79 years old with active or convalescent COVID-19. This rearrangement joins TRBV2 to TRBJ1-2; 7 bases line up with TRBD1. The CDR3 here is CASSGQGGLMGGYTF. Written as DNA, the CDR3 is TGTGCCAGCAGTGGACAGGGAGGTTTGATGGGTGGCTACACCTTC.